Listed here are 32 T cell receptor beta chains from one sample, sequenced in a study of CD8+CD57+ T cells in acquired aplastic anemia. Both TCR beta VDJ combination and CDR3 sequence profiling were carried out. Genomic DNA was the template for this profiling. MiXCR was run by TCRdb on the reads, yielding one entry per CDR3 protein. The table lists 130,000 or so distinct CDR3 sequences, less than 45% of them singletons. The sample taken for sequencing was sorted CD4+, CD8+, or CD8+CD57+ T cells (not recorded which) from PBMCs. The origin of the receptors is a human donor in good health, serving as a control.

This clonotype was seen repeatedly, ten times or more. Written as DNA, the CDR3 is TGCAGTGCTAGAGGAACGAGCGGGAGGGCCAGGGATACGCAGTATTTT. It is translated as CSARGTSGRARDTQYF. The chain recombines TRBV20-1 with TRBJ2-3; 10 nucleotides agree with TRBD2. Germline V gene lookup returns CDR1 DFQATT and CDR2 SNEGSKA (reference sequence). The CDR3 extends over 16 amino acids. V lost 1 base and J lost 6; bases outside the gene matches: 10.

The table lists this clonotype with a count of one. The chain joins TRBV5-1 to TRBJ1-5, with D perhaps matching TRBD1 (6 bases). Deletions cut 4 bases from V and 4 bases from J, with 15 bases between. Germline values: CDR1 SGHRS, CDR2 YFSETQ. The CDR3 runs 15 residues. The CDR3: CASSPGGQPNQPQHF. CDR3 bases: TGCGCCAGCAGCCCTGGTGGACAGCCAAATCAGCCCCAGCATTTT.

Notes on this clonotype: Relative to the germline gene, one junction end is altered; a read error may explain this. The rearrangement uses TRBV15 and TRBJ2-3; the match to TRBD1 covers 7 bases. Looked up from germline, CDR1 is LNHNV and CDR2 is YYDKDF (reference sequence). This CDR3 comprises 16 residues. CDR3 DNA: TGCGCCACCAGCAGAGATCAGGGACAGCGACCAGATACGCAGTATTTT. This sequence encodes CATSRDQGQRPDTQYF.

This clonotype has ten or more counts. The chain joins TRBV2 to TRBJ1-3, with D unclear. The CDR3 is made up of 13 amino acids. Germline V gene data show CDR1 as SNHLY and CDR2 as FYNNEI. V was clipped by 6 bases and J by 0 bases, with 6 bases between them. The CDR3 protein is CASSLSSGNTIYF. The CDR3 DNA sequence: TGTGCCAGCAGCCTCTCCTCTGGAAACACCATATATTTT.

This clonotype was found a few times. The chain carries TRBV7-6 and TRBJ2-3; 8 bases agree with TRBD2. Germline CDR1 is SGHVS and CDR2 is FNYEAQ. V dropped 5 bases and J dropped 5; count of bases not matched to a gene: 9. The CDR3 spans 15 residues. CDR3 residues: CASSLRRGAGDTQYF. The CDR3, as DNA: TGTGCCAGCAGCCTGCGGCGGGGGGCCGGAGATACGCAGTATTTT.

This sequence joins TRBV2 and TRBJ1-1; 8 nucleotides agree with TRBD1. CDR3 length equals 16 residues. Germline values: CDR1 SNHLY, CDR2 FYNNEI. J gave up 0 bases and V 1 base, and 4 bases lay outside the gene matches. CDR3 in amino acids: CASSEVQGAVNTEAFF. DNA of the CDR3: TGTGCCAGCAGTGAAGTTCAGGGGGCGGTGAACACTGAAGCTTTCTTT.

This clonotype was detected many times. The chain uses TRBV10-2 and TRBJ1-5; 7 bases are a match to TRBD1. This CDR3 comprises 13 residues. CDR1 and CDR2 from the germline V gene are WSHSY and SAAADI. V shed 7 bases, J shed 3 bases, and the junction held 3 bases outside the gene matches. CDR3 sequence: CASTRGYNQPQHF. The CDR3, as DNA: TGCGCCAGCACCAGGGGGTACAATCAGCCCCAGCATTTT.

This clonotype was found many times. This chain connects TRBV6-1 to TRBJ1-5, with D tentatively TRBD1 (5 bases). The CDR3 contains 14 residues. In germline, CDR1 is MNHNS, CDR2 SASEGT. V was pared by 4 bases and J by 9 bases, with 16 bases between. The CDR3 here is CASSAQGWGGPQHF. Written as DNA, the CDR3 is TGTGCCAGCAGTGCTCAGGGCTGGGGGGGGCCCCAGCATTTT.

This clonotype was detected many times. The chain carries TRBV12-3 or TRBV12-4 and TRBJ2-5; the D call may be TRBD1 or TRBD2 (5 bases each). The ends were cut back, 5 bases at V and 4 bases at J, with 14 bases in the middle. This CDR3 comprises 14 residues. The CDR3 nucleotides read TGTGCCAGCAGTCCTCCGGGACCCACAGAGACCCAGTACTTC. This gives the protein CASSPPGPTETQYF.

On this clonotype: This clone may be a read error of a much larger clone one base away. The CDR3 DNA is TGCGCCAGCAGCTTGTTAGCGGGGGACAATAATGAGCGGTTCTTC. Encoded protein: CASSLLAGDNNERFF. The chain is built from TRBV5-1 and TRBJ2-1, with TRBD2 matching over 9 bases. The germline V gene has CDR1 SGHRS and CDR2 YFSETQ. The CDR3 sequence is 15 residues long.

A note on this clonotype: Relative to the germline gene, one junction end is altered; a read error may explain this. The gene calls are TRBV2 and TRBJ1-1; the match to TRBD1 covers 9 bases. This CDR3 region has 17 residues. Germline lookup yields CDR1 SNHLY and CDR2 FYNNEI. The CDR3 nucleotides read TGTGACAGCAGTTCCAGACAGGGGGAAAAGAGGAACACTGAAGCTTTCTTT. It encodes CDSSSRQGEKRNTEAFF.

This clonotype has a count of ten or more. Compared with germline, one end of the junction differs, possibly owing to a read error. The chain recombines TRBV3-1 with TRBJ1-6, with D possibly TRBD1 on 5 matching bases. This CDR3 has 14 amino acids. Germline V lookup: CDR1 LGHDT, CDR2 YNNKEL (reference sequence). In DNA, the CDR3 is TGTGCCAGCTGCCAGGGACCGTCTAATTCACCCCTCCACTTT. The encoded protein is CASCQGPSNSPLHF.

The chain is built from TRBV10-3 and TRBJ1-2; possibly TRBD1 for D (5 bases). The CDR3 length is 12 residues. Per germline, CDR1 ENHRY and CDR2 SYGVKD. V lost 5 bases and J lost 6, with 10 bases in between. The CDR3 bases are TGTGCCATCAGTCGCAGGGAAAATGGCTACACCTTC. Translation gives CAISRRENGYTF.

The chain couples TRBV20-1 to TRBJ2-7; D is undetermined. The ends were cut back, 3 bases at V and 2 bases at J, with 11 bases in the middle. Germline CDR1 and CDR2: DFQATT and SNEGSKA (reference sequence). The CDR3 length is 13 residues. For the CDR3, the DNA is TGCAGTGCTAGTGTGAGCCAGACCTACGAGCAGTACTTC. Residues: CSASVSQTYEQYF.

Ten or more counts support this clonotype. This rearrangement joins TRBV19 to TRBJ1-2; TRBD1 aligns across 8 bases. V lost 4 bases, J lost 4 bases, and 2 bases stayed unmatched. Germline CDR1 is LNHDA and CDR2 is SQIVND (reference sequence). The CDR3 has 13 residues. CDR3 nucleotides: TGTGCCAGTAGTAGGGACAGGTTCTATGGCTACACCTTC. Translated, it gives CASSRDRFYGYTF.

V usage is TRBV27 and J usage is TRBJ1-1, with TRBD1 matching over 8 bases. The CDR3 covers 17 residues. V gave up 5 bases and J gave up 3 bases; unmatched junction bases: 14. Per germline, CDR1 MNHEY and CDR2 SMNVEV (reference sequence). CDR3 coding DNA: TGTGCCAGCAGTCCTCGACCGGGACAGGCAGGGGACACTGAAGCTTTCTTT. Translating gives CASSPRPGQAGDTEAFF.

This clonotype was recorded many times. J is TRBJ2-3 and V is TRBV9, with D possibly matching TRBD2 (5 bases). The CDR3 sequence is 15 residues long. The germline V gene has CDR1 SGDLS and CDR2 YYNGEE. V was cut by 4 bases and J by 2 bases, with 14 bases left in between. The chain's CDR3 is CASSPTTSYTDTQYF. The DNA for the CDR3 is TGTGCCAGCAGCCCTACAACTAGTTACACAGATACGCAGTATTTT.

The chain uses TRBV3-1 and TRBJ2-2; 7 nucleotides agree with TRBD2. Germline lookup yields CDR1 LGHDT and CDR2 YNNKEL (reference sequence). The J segment lost 4 bases and the V segment lost 6 bases, leaving 11 bases of the junction unmatched. The CDR3 consists of 16 residues. The CDR3 is CASREAASGSTGELFF. The CDR3 DNA sequence: TGTGCCAGCAGGGAGGCGGCTAGCGGTAGCACCGGGGAGCTGTTTTTT. The full variable domain, its missing parts supplied by reference TRBV3-1 and TRBJ2-2, is DTAVSQTPKYLVTQMGNDKSIKCEQNLGHDTMYWYKQDSKKFLKIMFSYNNKELIINETVPNRFSPKSPDKAHLNLHINSLELGDSAVYFCASREAASGSTGELFFGEGSRLTVL.

The table lists this clonotype with a few counts. The chain couples TRBV3-1 to TRBJ1-2, with TRBD1 identical over 11 bases. CDR3 size: 17 residues. Germline V gives CDR1 LGHDT, CDR2 YNNKEL (reference sequence). Germline trimming cut 1 base from V and 4 bases from J; bases unmatched to any gene: 8. The CDR3 bases are TGTGCCAGCAGCCAAGTACGGGGACAGGGGGTCTCCTATGGCTACACCTTC. Residues: CASSQVRGQGVSYGYTF.

This clonotype was observed at least ten times. A much larger clone lies a single base off, so this may be a read error. The J gene is TRBJ2-3, the V gene TRBV10-3, with D unresolved. CDR1 and CDR2 (germline): ENHRY, SYGVKD. The CDR3 is 13 residues long. V was pared by 9 bases and J by 1 base, with 11 bases between. DNA for the CDR3: TGTGCCATATGGGGTGGGGGCACAGATACGCAGTATTTT. The encoded protein is CAIWGGGTDTQYF.

The gene calls are TRBV19 and TRBJ2-7, with TRBD1 matching over 7 bases. The CDR3 sequence is 13 residues long. V was clipped by 4 bases and J by 7 bases; unmatched bases: 7. Per the germline V gene, CDR1 is LNHDA and CDR2 is SQIVND (reference sequence). CDR3 amino acids: CASSTRGSGEQYF. CDR3 bases: TGTGCCAGTAGTACCAGGGGGTCGGGAGAGCAGTACTTC.

The chain employs TRBV25-1 and TRBJ2-3; 7 nucleotides align to TRBD1. The ends lost 5 bases at V and 0 bases at J; junction bases unmatched: 5. Germline CDR1 and CDR2: MGHDK and SYGVNS. This CDR3 is 15 amino acids long. CDR3 sequence reads: CASSKGARSTDTQYF. The CDR3 DNA follows: TGTGCCAGCAGTAAGGGGGCGCGGAGCACAGATACGCAGTATTTT.

This chain uses TRBV7-9 with TRBJ2-7; D is unresolved. Trimming removed 6 bases from V and 3 bases from J, with 12 bases in between. CDR3 size: 13 residues. Germline-derived CDR1 and CDR2 are SEHNR and FQNEAQ (reference sequence). The CDR3 sequence: CASSYIAGYEQYF. Here the CDR3 DNA reads TGTGCCAGCAGTTACATAGCCGGCTACGAGCAGTACTTC. The variable domain in full, with the rest retrieved from reference TRBV7-9 and TRBJ2-7, is DTGVSQNPRHKITKRGQNVTFRCDPISEHNRLYWYRQTLGQGPEFLTYFQNEAQLEKSRLLSDRFSAERPKGSFSTLEIQRTEQGDSAMYLCASSYIAGYEQYFGPGTRLTVT.

This clonotype was recorded at least ten times. This sequence joins TRBV4-2 and TRBJ2-3; TRBD2 matches at 8 bases. CDR3 length equals 15 residues. J gave up 0 bases and V 5 bases, and 4 bases lay outside the gene matches. CDR1 and CDR2 (germline): LGHNA, YNFKEQ. CDR3 in DNA: TGTGCCAGCAGCACCCAGCGGGGGAGCACAGATACGCAGTATTTT. It translates to CASSTQRGSTDTQYF.

This clonotype was observed a few times. A much more abundant neighbour one base away suggests this may be a read error. V gene TRBV11-3 combines with J gene TRBJ1-1, with 8 bases lining up with TRBD1. Germline V gene lookup returns CDR1 SGHNT and CDR2 YENEEA. The CDR3 covers 14 residues. The CDR3 here is CVSSFDRGNTEAFF. The CDR3 nucleotides read TGTGTCAGCAGCTTTGACAGGGGGAACACTGAAGCTTTCTTT.

This sequence joins TRBV20-1 and TRBJ2-7; D not certain. V was cut by 0 bases and J by 6 bases, with 9 bases left in between. This CDR3 has 12 residues. Germline CDR1 DFQATT, CDR2 SNEGSKA (reference sequence). CDR3 DNA: TGCAGTGCTAGAGAGGAAGGATTCGAGCAGTACTTC. Amino acids: CSAREEGFEQYF.

On this clonotype: A read error is possible here, since a much larger clone lies one base away. The chain couples TRBV6-2 or TRBV6-3 to TRBJ2-1; 9 nucleotides line up with TRBD2. CDR3 size: 14 residues. CDR1 MNHEY and CDR2 SVGEGT come from the germline V gene. CDR3 residues: CANSPGLAVNEQFF. The CDR3 DNA follows: TGTGCCAACAGTCCGGGACTAGCAGTGAATGAGCAGTTCTTC.

This rearrangement joins TRBV11-1 to TRBJ1-3; 9 bases are shared with TRBD1. Trimming removed 5 bases from V and 2 bases from J; junction bases left unmatched: 10. Germline CDR1 SGHAT, CDR2 FQDESV (reference sequence). This CDR3 has 17 residues. The DNA for the CDR3 is TGTGCCAGCAGCAACACTTACCGGGACAGGGCTGGAAACACCATATATTTT. Translating gives CASSNTYRDRAGNTIYF.

The chain employs TRBV19 and TRBJ1-5; 8 nucleotides agree with TRBD1. V lost 3 bases to trimming and J lost 6 bases; unmatched junction nucleotides: 10. Germline lookup yields CDR1 LNHDA and CDR2 SQIVND (reference sequence). This CDR3 comprises 16 residues. The CDR3 coding sequence is TGTGCCAGTAGTATTCGGCAGGGGGCCAAAGGTCAGCCCCAGCATTTT. Translating it yields CASSIRQGAKGQPQHF.

J is TRBJ1-5 and V is TRBV10-2, with no clear D. CDR1 is WSHSY, CDR2 SAAADI, per germline. Trimming took off 8 bases at V and 3 bases at J, with 23 bases between the two ends. This CDR3 is built from 17 residues. CDR3 sequence (DNA): TGCGCCAGCTGGGCTAGAGGCCCGGCAAACGCCAATCAGCCCCAGCATTTT. Translated, it gives CASWARGPANANQPQHF.

This clonotype has ten or more counts. This chain connects TRBV6-2 or TRBV6-3 to TRBJ1-1; D is unclear. V was shortened by 6 bases and J by 5 bases, with 19 bases between the two germline ends. The CDR3 is 15 residues long. CDR1 is MNHEY and CDR2 is SVGEGT in the germline V gene. The CDR3 bases are TGTGCCAGCAGGGCAGTTAGTTTACGAGTGACTGAAGCTTTCTTT. Translation: CASRAVSLRVTEAFF.

This clonotype occurred many times. The rearrangement joins TRBV14 to TRBJ1-2; D gene uncertain. The CDR3 loop spans 13 amino acids. V dropped 0 bases and J dropped 8 bases, with 10 bases sitting between them. Looked up from germline, CDR1 is SGHDN and CDR2 is FVKESK. In nucleotides, the CDR3 is TGTGCCAGCAGCCAAGATTTCCGGCTAGGCTACACCTTC. Protein: CASSQDFRLGYTF.